Reported below is one T cell receptor beta chain. The entry originates in a study of cytomegalovirus exposure and HLA in healthy donors. A multiplex PCR was run with 60 Vbeta primers and 13 Jbeta primers. The assay was immunoSEQ multiplex PCR, and TCRdb's table has in-frame clones only and misses some. The table lists fewer than 200,000 clones, around 80% of them singletons. V shed 2 bases and J shed 4 bases, with 18 bases lying between them. CDR1 SGHAT and CDR2 FQNNGV come from the germline V gene. The CDR3 totals 16 residues. This chain connects TRBV11-2 to TRBJ2-7; the D gene is possibly TRBD1 (6 bases). This receptor was obtained from a female donor in good health and CMV-seronegative. Input material: PBMCs. CDR3 in DNA: TGTGCCAGCAGCTTATACGCTTCCGGGACACCTTACGAGCAGTACTTC. This sequence encodes CASSLYASGTPYEQYF.